This TCR beta chain originates from a study of T cells after yellow fever vaccination. On the study more broadly: The authors prepared low-cell-number fractions using SMART-Seq v4 Ultra Low Input.

The CDR3 totals 14 residues. Germline V lookup: CDR1 KGHSH, CDR2 LQKENI. V lost 5 bases, J lost 1 base, and 11 bases lay in between. Regarding this clonotype: Its antigen is not identified.

Study findings and constraints: Re-detected after boosting: most primary clones, around 97% of CD4 and roughly 90% of CD8.

TCRdb recomputed calls from the 5' RACE reads with MiXCR, one row per CDR3 protein. The table records around 610,000 distinct CDR3 sequences, approximately 13% of them present only once. The origin of this receptor is a man aged 25-45 years who received the YFV17D yellow fever vaccine. This chain connects TRBV18 to TRBJ1-1; TRBD1 is a possible D gene (5 bases). This sample comprised PBMCs, obtained on the day of the yellow fever booster vaccination. The CDR3 DNA reads TGTGCCAGCTCATTTACAGGATGGAACACTGAAGCTTTCTTT. It is translated as CASSFTGWNTEAFF.